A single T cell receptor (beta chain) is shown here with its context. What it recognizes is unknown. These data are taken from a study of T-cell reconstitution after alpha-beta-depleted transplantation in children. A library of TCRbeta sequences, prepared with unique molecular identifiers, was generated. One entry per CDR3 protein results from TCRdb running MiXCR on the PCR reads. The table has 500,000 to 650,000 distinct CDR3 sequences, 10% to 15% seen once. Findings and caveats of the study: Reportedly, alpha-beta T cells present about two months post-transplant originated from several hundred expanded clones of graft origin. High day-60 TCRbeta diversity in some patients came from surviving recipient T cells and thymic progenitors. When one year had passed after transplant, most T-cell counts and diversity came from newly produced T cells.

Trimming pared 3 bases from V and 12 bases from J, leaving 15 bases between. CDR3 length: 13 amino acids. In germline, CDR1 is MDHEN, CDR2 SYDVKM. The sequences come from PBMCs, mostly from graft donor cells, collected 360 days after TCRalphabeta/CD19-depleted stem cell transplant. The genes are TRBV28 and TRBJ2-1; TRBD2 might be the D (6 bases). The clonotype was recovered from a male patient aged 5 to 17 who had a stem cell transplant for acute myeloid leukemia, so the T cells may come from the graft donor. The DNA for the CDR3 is TGTGCCAGCAGTTTCCTTTCGGGAGTTGTGCAGTTCTTC. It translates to CASSFLSGVVQFF.